One sample yielded the 31 T cell receptor beta chains listed below, sequenced in a study of blood T cell repertoires in COVID-19. Sequencing was performed with immunoSEQ multiplex PCR; in TCRdb, only in-frame clones are kept and a portion is missing. The sample lists tens of thousands of clones; about 82% were seen once. The sequenced sample was peripheral blood. These receptors were collected from a human donor in a cohort sampled during active COVID-19.

This clone was observed once. The V and J genes are TRBV27 and TRBJ1-1, with D unresolved. Between the trimmed V and J ends, which lost 7 bases and 1 base, there was a span of 7 bases. Germline assignment: CDR1 MNHEY and CDR2 SMNVEV (reference sequence). The CDR3 is 12 amino acids. CDR3 DNA sequence: TGTGCCAGCATCTCAGGGAACACTGAAGCTTTCTTT. Amino acid sequence: CASISGNTEAFF.

The chain couples TRBV11-2 to TRBJ2-1; 12 bases agree with TRBD2. CDR3 length equals 15 residues. V shed 5 bases and J 5 bases; nucleotides not matched to a gene: 4. Germline values: CDR1 SGHAT, CDR2 FQNNGV. Written as DNA, the CDR3 is TGTGCCAGCAGCGCCCGACTAGCGGGGGACAATGAGCAGTTCTTC. Translating gives CASSARLAGDNEQFF.

The V call is TRBV28, the J call TRBJ1-3; D unresolved. CDR1 MDHEN and CDR2 SYDVKM come from the germline V gene. This CDR3 has 13 amino acids. V was pared by 1 base and J by 2 bases, with 3 bases between. The CDR3 sequence: CASSLSTGNTIYF. CDR3 nucleotide sequence: TGTGCCAGCAGTTTATCTACTGGAAACACCATATATTTT.

In this sample, this clone turned up many times. V and J are TRBV6-5 and TRBJ1-2; D is unresolved. The CDR3 spans 13 residues. Trimming stripped 6 bases from V and 8 bases from J, with 16 bases between. Per the germline V gene, CDR1 is MNHEY and CDR2 is SVGAGI. The CDR3 DNA reads TGTGCCAGCAGCCCAAGAGGGAATTTGGGCTACACCTTC. It encodes CASSPRGNLGYTF.

Only a few counts were recorded for this clone. The V call is TRBV29-1, the J call TRBJ1-6; TRBD1 matches at 9 bases. The germline V gene has CDR1 SQVTM and CDR2 ANQGSEA. The CDR3 spans 12 residues. The V and J ends lost 6 bases and 9 bases, in that order; junction bases with no gene match: 3. The CDR3 sequence: CSVGDRASPLHF. CDR3 in DNA: TGCAGCGTCGGGGACAGGGCTTCACCCCTCCACTTT.

This clone was seen only a few times. The chain employs TRBV7-6 and TRBJ2-5; possible D gene TRBD2, 5 bases. This CDR3 has 15 residues. Trimming pared 0 bases from V and 3 bases from J, leaving 11 bases between. Germline V gene lookup returns CDR1 SGHVS and CDR2 FNYEAQ. The CDR3 loop is CASSLAMSGKETQYF. As DNA, the CDR3 is TGTGCCAGCAGCTTAGCGATGTCGGGGAAAGAGACCCAGTACTTC.

This clone was recorded only once. The rearrangement links TRBV11-2 to TRBJ2-1, with 8 bases lining up with TRBD1. The CDR3 runs 15 residues. Unmatched junction bases numbered 2, after V lost 0 bases and J lost 4 bases. The germline CDR1 and CDR2 sequences are SGHAT and FQNNGV. CDR3 residues: CASSLDRGLYNEQFF. CDR3 in DNA: TGTGCCAGCAGCTTAGACAGGGGGCTGTACAATGAGCAGTTCTTC.

CDR3: CASSLAQGARYTEAFF. DNA of the CDR3: TGCGCCAGCAGCTTGGCCCAGGGGGCGAGGTACACTGAAGCTTTCTTT. The chain joins TRBV5-1 to TRBJ1-1; 8 bases line up with TRBD1. The germline gives CDR1 SGHRS, CDR2 YFSETQ. V trimming: 0 bases; J trimming: 3 bases; junction bases outside the gene matches: 7. This CDR3 spans 16 amino acids.

This clone was counted only a few times. V and J are TRBV11-3 and TRBJ2-5, with TRBD1 matching 8 bases. The CDR3 length is 12 residues. V was pared by 5 bases and J by 7 bases, with 3 bases of the junction left unmatched. Germline CDR1 SGHNT, CDR2 YENEEA. CDR3 residues: CASSTTGGTQYF. The DNA of the CDR3 is TGTGCCAGCAGCACCACAGGGGGGACCCAGTACTTC.

In its sample, this clone was seen once. The chain couples TRBV9 to TRBJ2-1, with a tentative D call TRBD1 (5 bases). The CDR3 length is 14 residues. V was cut by 4 bases and J by 5 bases, with 13 bases left in between. Per germline, CDR1 SGDLS and CDR2 YYNGEE. This CDR3 reads CASSLDTMNNEQFF. DNA of the CDR3: TGTGCCAGCAGCTTGGACACAATGAACAATGAGCAGTTCTTC.

This clone was seen more than once but under ten times. The gene calls are TRBV5-6 and TRBJ2-2; possible D gene TRBD1, 6 bases. The CDR3 has 14 residues. The germline V and J ends were trimmed by 3 bases and 7 bases, with 13 bases remaining between them. CDR1 is SGHDT and CDR2 is YYEEEE in the germline V gene. The CDR3 loop is CASSYQGINGELFF. The DNA for the CDR3 is TGTGCCAGCAGCTACCAGGGGATTAACGGGGAGCTGTTTTTT.

The chain has TRBV6-5 and TRBJ2-1; 12 nucleotides match TRBD2. Trimming took 5 bases from V and 4 from J; bases not matched to a gene: 3. Germline-derived CDR1 and CDR2 are MNHEY and SVGAGI. CDR3 size: 15 residues. The CDR3 loop is CASSRGLAGYNEQFF. The CDR3 DNA reads as TGTGCCAGCAGTAGAGGACTAGCGGGGTACAATGAGCAGTTCTTC.

The chain combines TRBV6-5 with TRBJ1-1, with 9 positions matching TRBD1. The germline CDR1 and CDR2 sequences are MNHEY and SVGAGI. The CDR3 covers 15 residues. J gave up 4 bases and V 5 bases, and 8 bases lay outside the gene matches. The CDR3, as DNA: TGTGCCAGCAGTACCTGGACAGGGGAGGTCACTGAAGCTTTCTTT. Translating it yields CASSTWTGEVTEAFF.

This rearrangement joins TRBV4-1 to TRBJ2-7, with 7 bases fitting TRBD1. The junction had 7 bases not matched to a gene; V was cut back by 1 base and J by 4 bases. CDR3 size: 15 residues. Germline V gives CDR1 MGHRA, CDR2 YSYEKL. CDR3 in DNA: TGCGCCAGCAGCCAAGGGGTGGGGACAGTTTACGAGCAGTACTTC. It encodes CASSQGVGTVYEQYF.

A few counts support this clone. The chain carries TRBV6-6 and TRBJ1-6, with D perhaps TRBD1 (6 bases). The V and J ends lost 0 bases and 9 bases respectively, with 12 bases between them. Germline lookup yields CDR1 MNHNY and CDR2 SVGAGI (reference sequence). CDR3 length equals 15 residues. The chain's CDR3 is CASSYSGTGSSPLHF. For the CDR3, the DNA is TGTGCCAGCAGTTACTCCGGAACAGGGAGTTCACCCCTCCACTTT.

This clone was seen a single time. The chain has TRBV20-1 and TRBJ2-7, with no clear D. The CDR3 totals 11 residues. Germline CDR1 is DFQATT and CDR2 is SNEGSKA (reference sequence). CDR3 sequence reads: CALADSYEQYF. The DNA for the CDR3 is TGCGCCTTGGCAGACTCCTACGAGCAGTACTTC.

The chain is built from TRBV11-2 and TRBJ2-7; 9 nucleotides align to TRBD1. Germline V gene sequence: CDR1 SGHAT, CDR2 FQNNGV. V lost 4 bases to trimming and J lost 2 bases; unmatched junction nucleotides: 6. The CDR3 length is 15 residues. CDR3 coding DNA: TGTGCCAGCAGCTCTCCCGGGACAGGGACCTACGAGCAGTACTTC. It translates to CASSSPGTGTYEQYF.

This clone appeared once. This chain connects TRBV7-2 to TRBJ2-7, with a tentative D call TRBD2 (6 bases). The CDR3 totals 13 residues. Trimming took 5 bases from V and 2 from J, leaving 10 bases between them. Germline CDR1 and CDR2: SGHTA and FQGNSA. The CDR3 spells CASSPDYAYEQYF. The CDR3 nucleotides are TGTGCCAGCAGCCCGGACTACGCCTACGAGCAGTACTTC.

The chain combines TRBV9 with TRBJ2-2, with a possible D match to TRBD1 (5 bases). V was clipped by 6 bases and J by 0 bases, with 15 bases between them. This CDR3 region has 16 residues. CDR1 is SGDLS and CDR2 is YYNGEE in the germline V gene. The CDR3 DNA sequence: TGTGCCAGCACCCGTAGTGGCAGGGCGAACACCGGGGAGCTGTTTTTT. It codes for CASTRSGRANTGELFF.

The V call is TRBV20-1, the J call TRBJ2-7; tentatively, D is TRBD2 (7 bases). Trimming removed 7 bases from V and 5 bases from J, with 12 bases in between. Germline CDR1 is DFQATT and CDR2 is SNEGSKA (reference sequence). CDR3 length equals 11 residues. The CDR3 protein is CSGRGGDEQYF. CDR3 in DNA: TGCAGTGGGAGGGGGGGCGACGAGCAGTACTTC.

The chain joins TRBV5-5 to TRBJ2-2, with D perhaps matching TRBD2 (5 bases). The CDR3 has 14 residues. Germline CDR1 is SGHKS and CDR2 is YYEKEE (reference sequence). The ends were cut back, 0 bases at V and 5 bases at J, with 8 bases in the middle. CDR3 residues: CASSLAGGTGELFF. The CDR3 nucleotides read TGTGCCAGCAGCTTGGCCGGCGGGACCGGGGAGCTGTTTTTT.

The V and J genes are TRBV27 and TRBJ2-1, with a possible D match to TRBD1 (6 bases). Per germline, CDR1 MNHEY and CDR2 SMNVEV (reference sequence). This CDR3 is built from 16 residues. Trimming cost V 2 bases and J 1 base, with 12 bases left between them. CDR3 nucleotide sequence: TGTGCCAGCAGTTTAACGGCAGGGACATCCTACAATGAGCAGTTCTTC. As protein: CASSLTAGTSYNEQFF.

This chain connects TRBV5-1 to TRBJ2-5; 8 bases are a match to TRBD1. The CDR3 totals 15 residues. Losses at the gene ends were 3 bases for V and 5 bases for J; bases not matched to a gene: 9. Germline V gene data show CDR1 as SGHRS and CDR2 as YFSETQ. In DNA form, the CDR3 reads TGCGCCAGCAGCTATCTCTCGGGACAGGCGGAGACCCAGTACTTC. The encoded protein is CASSYLSGQAETQYF.

The chain has TRBV13 and TRBJ2-7, with TRBD1 matching 9 bases. V lost 1 base to trimming and J lost 7 bases; unmatched junction nucleotides: 5. The CDR3 length is 14 residues. Germline lookup yields CDR1 PRHDT and CDR2 FYEKMQ (reference sequence). The CDR3 here is CASSLEQGAREQYF. In nucleotides, the CDR3 is TGTGCCAGCAGCTTAGAACAGGGGGCAAGGGAGCAGTACTTC.

This clone was counted a few times. The chain links TRBV28 to TRBJ2-3; D is uncertain. The CDR3 has 13 residues. Germline-derived CDR1 and CDR2 are MDHEN and SYDVKM. V lost 10 bases and J 1 base, leaving 12 bases between the germline ends. The CDR3 here is CATATYGTDTQYF. Here the CDR3 DNA reads TGTGCCACAGCGACGTACGGCACAGATACGCAGTATTTT.

V and J are TRBV5-1 and TRBJ1-1, with TRBD1 as a possible D gene (5 bases). Germline V gives CDR1 SGHRS, CDR2 YFSETQ. Trimming left V 3 bases short and J 1 base short, with 7 bases between. This CDR3 spans 13 amino acids. The CDR3 loop reads CASSSQGNTEAFF. The CDR3 region has the DNA TGCGCCAGCAGCTCCCAGGGGAACACTGAAGCTTTCTTT. Complete variable domain (other parts from reference TRBV5-1 and TRBJ1-1): KAGVTQTPRYLIKTRGQQVTLSCSPISGHRSVSWYQQTPGQGLQFLFEYFSETQRNKGNFPGRFSGRQFSNSRSEMNVSTLELGDSALYLCASSSQGNTEAFFGQGTRLTVV.

V gene TRBV4-2 combines with J gene TRBJ2-6, with TRBD2 as a possible D gene (5 bases). Trimming left V 0 bases short and J 2 bases short, with 8 bases between. Germline CDR1 reads LGHNA; CDR2 reads YNFKEQ. The CDR3 is 16 amino acids. The CDR3 region has the DNA TGTGCCAGCAGCCAAGATGGGGAGACTGGGGCCAACGTCCTGACTTTC. The encoded protein is CASSQDGETGANVLTF.

The V and J genes are TRBV19 and TRBJ2-7; D remains ambiguous. CDR3 size: 12 residues. Germline CDR1 is LNHDA and CDR2 is SQIVND (reference sequence). Trimming cost V 5 bases and J 10 bases, with 15 bases left between them. The CDR3 protein is CASSARPGFQYF. The CDR3 DNA sequence: TGTGCCAGTAGTGCCCGACCGGGTTTTCAGTACTTC.

V gene TRBV12-3 or TRBV12-4 combines with J gene TRBJ1-1, with D uncertain. This CDR3 comprises 13 residues. Trimming pared 7 bases from V and 10 bases from J, leaving 19 bases between. The CDR3 protein is CASTLMAGNRAFF. The CDR3 DNA sequence: TGTGCCAGCACCCTTATGGCGGGGAACAGAGCTTTCTTT.

The V gene is TRBV9, the J gene TRBJ2-2; D is possibly TRBD1 (6 bases). V was shortened by 2 bases and J by 5 bases, with 10 bases between the two germline ends. Germline loops: CDR1 SGDLS, CDR2 YYNGEE. The CDR3 has 14 residues. CDR3 sequence: CASSVVGGTGELFF. In DNA, the CDR3 is TGTGCCAGCAGCGTCGTAGGGGGAACCGGGGAGCTGTTTTTT.

The chain combines TRBV19 with TRBJ2-3; 9 nucleotides align to TRBD1. This CDR3 contains 15 residues. V lost 5 bases and J lost 2; bases outside the gene matches: 5. Looked up from germline, CDR1 is LNHDA and CDR2 is SQIVND (reference sequence). The DNA for the CDR3 is TGTGCCAGTAGTTTTACAGGGGGCGTCACAGATACGCAGTATTTT. It translates to CASSFTGGVTDTQYF. The entire variable domain, with the rest obtained from reference TRBV19 and TRBJ2-3, is as follows: DGGITQSPKYLFRKEGQNVTLSCEQNLNHDAMYWYRQDPGQGLRLIYYSQIVNDFQKGDIAEGYSVSREKKESFPLTVTSAQKNPTAFYLCASSFTGGVTDTQYFGPGTRLTVL.